This is a list of T cell receptor beta chains from one sample in a study of T cell responses to AZD1222 COVID-19 vaccine. Profiled with immunoSEQ multiplex PCR; TCRdb holds only in-frame clones, not every one. Among some 200,000 clones listed, roughly 91% were seen once. Sequenced material: peripheral blood, taken on day 0 of AZD1222 vaccination. These receptors were taken from an adult in good health. CDR3s include the opening cysteine and the closing phenylalanine or tryptophan. D genes are given only for firm matches. Some rows mark clone size as missing; the rest say once, few, many or name a class of expanded clone.

size	D	V	J	CDR3	DNA
.	TRBD1	TRBV7-9	TRBJ1-2	CASSSGGGGYTF	TGTGCCAGCAGCTCAGGGGGAGGGGGCTACACCTTC
.	.	TRBV4-1	TRBJ2-7	CASSLPGLNEQYF	TGCGCCAGCAGCCTCCCGGGACTGAACGAGCAGTACTTC
.	TRBD2	TRBV7-2	TRBJ2-7	CASSFGGSIHEQYF	TGTGCCAGCAGCTTCGGCGGGAGTATCCACGAGCAGTACTTC
.	.	TRBV27	TRBJ1-2	CASSAQSGWYGYTF	TGTGCCAGCAGTGCCCAGTCGGGGTGGTATGGCTACACCTTC
.	TRBD1	TRBV19	TRBJ1-5	CGTGTGVSSNQPQHF	TGTGGCACCGGGACAGGAGTTTCTAGCAATCAGCCCCAGCATTTT
once	.	TRBV7-9	TRBJ1-5	CASSLAGLSNQPQHF	TGTGCCAGCAGCTTAGCAGGACTTAGCAATCAGCCCCAGCATTTT
.	TRBD2	TRBV27	TRBJ2-1	CASSSTSGYNEQFF	TGTGCCAGCAGTTCGACTAGCGGTTACAATGAGCAGTTCTTC
.	.	TRBV4-2	TRBJ2-7	CASSQQEGHHYEQYF	TGTGCCAGCAGCCAACAGGAGGGACACCACTACGAGCAGTACTTC
.	TRBD2	TRBV7-9	TRBJ2-7	CASRQRGAYEQYF	TGTGCCAGCAGACAGCGGGGGGCCTACGAGCAGTACTTC
.	.	TRBV6-5	TRBJ2-7	CASSQGPPYEQYF	TGTGCCAGCAGCCAGGGGCCGCCCTACGAGCAGTACTTC
.	.	TRBV27	TRBJ1-2	CASSFHGGGYGYTF	TGTGCCAGCAGTTTTCATGGGGGCGGCTATGGCTACACCTTC
.	.	TRBV21-1	TRBJ2-7	CASSKASGQCQHYEQYF	TGTGCCAGCAGCAAAGCGTCGGGGCAATGTCAACACTACGAGCAGTACTTC
.	TRBD1	TRBV14	TRBJ1-5	CASSQVTGGQPQHF	TGTGCCAGCAGCCAAGTAACAGGGGGACAGCCCCAGCATTTT
.	.	TRBV19	TRBJ1-1	CASSIGWDEAFF	TGTGCCAGTAGTATCGGGTGGGATGAAGCTTTCTTT
.	.	TRBV15	TRBJ2-1	CATSREIPGQVWLSRNNEQFF	TGTGCCACCAGCAGAGAAATACCGGGACAAGTATGGCTCTCAAGAAATAATGAGCAGTTCTTC
.	.	TRBV10-3	TRBJ2-3	CAISVGTAESEDTQYF	TGTGCCATCAGTGTCGGGACGGCGGAAAGCGAGGATACGCAGTATTTT
.	TRBD1	TRBV23-1	TRBJ1-1	CASSQSNRGRLTNMNTEAFF	TGCGCCAGCAGTCAATCGAACAGGGGGCGTCTGACCAATATGAACACTGAAGCTTTCTTT